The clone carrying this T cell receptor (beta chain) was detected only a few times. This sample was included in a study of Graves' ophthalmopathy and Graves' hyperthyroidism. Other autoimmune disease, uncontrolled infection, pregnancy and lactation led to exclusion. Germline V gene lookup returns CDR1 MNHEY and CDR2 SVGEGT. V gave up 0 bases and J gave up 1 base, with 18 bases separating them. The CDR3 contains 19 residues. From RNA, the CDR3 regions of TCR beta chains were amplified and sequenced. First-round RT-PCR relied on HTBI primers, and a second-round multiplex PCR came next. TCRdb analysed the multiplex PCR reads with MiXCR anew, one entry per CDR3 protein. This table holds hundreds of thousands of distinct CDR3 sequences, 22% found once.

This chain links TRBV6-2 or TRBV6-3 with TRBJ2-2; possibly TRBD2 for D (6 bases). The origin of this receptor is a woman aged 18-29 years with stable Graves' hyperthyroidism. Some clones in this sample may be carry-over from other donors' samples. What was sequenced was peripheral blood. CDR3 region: CASSYSSGGLGENTGELFF. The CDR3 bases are TGTGCCAGCAGTTACTCCTCTGGGGGGTTGGGAGAGAACACCGGGGAGCTGTTTTTT.